The present T cell receptor beta chain was sequenced within a study of CD8 T cells in ankylosing spondylitis (TCRdb year 2017). A note on the overall study: The study profiled T cell receptor beta repertoires in healthy donors and ankylosing spondylitis patients to find disease-linked TCR variants. In total, the full study cohort was made up of some 100 healthy donors and 25 or so ankylosing spondylitis patients. Peripheral blood was sampled, and synovial fluid was additionally collected from ankylosing spondylitis patients. Study-wide conclusions, independent of this receptor: The disease-linked clones were reported as significantly enriched in matched synovial fluid samples from ankylosing spondylitis patients. Blood from ankylosing spondylitis patients appeared to be characterized by a TCR beta motif composed of about eight highly homologous amino acid variants. The disease-linked clones showed a CD8+ phenotype and occurred at relatively low frequencies in peripheral blood. Some TCR beta motif variants had previously been reported in synovial fluid and blood of reactive arthritis patients, which suggested common disease-initiation mechanisms.

TCRdb lists the instrument as Illumina HiSeq 2500. TCR beta libraries were prepared by quantitative 5'-RACE with molecular barcodes. As for the authors' bioinformatics: To identify disease-linked TCR variants, a new computational method was used, one built on a probabilistic model of VDJ rearrangement. TCRdb ran its own pipeline on the public reads, namely fastp trimming at Q25 and MiXCR clone calling, and kept in-frame beta chains. CDR3 protein duplicates are merged, each entry listing the most common genes and DNA. These V and J calls originate from TCRdb's pipeline instead of the authors' own analysis. This sample is represented by a few hundred thousand distinct CDR3 sequences; 15% to 20% of them were singletons. The top ten constitute roughly a third of the sample. For this chain, trimming is 1 base at the V end and 1 base at the J end, and the number of junction bases without a gene match is 11. Counted from cysteine to phenylalanine, this CDR3 has 18 amino acids. Only the CDR3 DNA stays, 54 bases, in frame from base 1. The germline V gene (reference sequence) gives CDR1 as SGHKS and CDR2 as YYEKEE.

This clonotype was detected a few times. There is no known antigen for this receptor. Base-call qualities are not available, and no considerably larger clone is one nucleotide away. Sample: blood, either unsorted or a sorted T cell fraction (not recorded which). Recombination linked TRBV5-5 to TRBJ2-3; TRBD2 agrees with 8 junctional bases. The source of this sequence is a male donor with ankylosing spondylitis or in good health (not recorded which). The sequenced DNA: TGTGCCAGCAGCTTGCGTACCAGCGGGAGTCCTCGCACAGATACGCAGTATTTT. Protein translation: CASSLRTSGSPRTDTQYF.